This record concerns one T cell receptor beta chain sequence. The clone's antigen remains unknown. Base qualities are not at hand, and no much larger clone is one base apart. The germline V and J ends show losses of 10 bases and 0 bases respectively, and no gene match explains 7 bases of the junction. The germline V gene gives CDR1 as MNHEY and CDR2 as SVGAGI. Its CDR3 holds 15 amino acids, cysteine through phenylalanine. Only CDR3 DNA is held: 45 bases, read in frame from base 1. Enrolling through a virtual design, the prospective study's participants ranged in age from roughly 18 to 100 years and lived across more than 20 United States geographic areas. In the prospective study, participants were assigned to cohorts based on the clinical history participants reported in a screening survey and a study questionnaire. Exposed participants were defined as having been in contact with someone with a PCR-confirmed or clinician-diagnosed COVID-19 case within 2 weeks of study entry. In the prospective study, whole blood, serum and a nasopharyngeal or oropharyngeal swab were collected from each participant by mobile phlebotomists. Participants in the prospective study had the option to provide additional blood draws and questionnaires over a 2-month period. Blood samples from the prospective study were shipped frozen or at room temperature prior to DNA extraction.

The entry originates in a study of blood T cell repertoires in COVID-19 (TCRdb year 2020). Notes on the research overall: Samples covering the acute and convalescent phases of COVID-19 were provided by collaborators in the United States, Italy and Spain. The material from the prospective study consisted of cDNA or gDNA derived from T cells, B-cell-depleted T cells, or PBMCs. Deeply sampled blood TCRbeta repertoires from subjects exposed to, actively infected with, or recovered from COVID-19 were included in the dataset. A freely available public database, intended as a resource for researchers studying the immune response to SARS-CoV-2, is where the repertoires were released. The samples were drawn from the first 160 participants of the ongoing ImmuneRACE study and from 950 to 1,500 subjects provided by 6 global collaborators. Nearly every sample came with metadata listing a de-identified subject ID, COVID-19 status, age in years and sex. Where available, HLA class I and class II types were taken from metadata supplied by the sample provider and were not determined by assay-based typing.

What the authors observed across the whole study: The amount of clinical and demographic metadata varied by source and participant and was provided uncurated.

The immunoSEQ Assay, a bias-controlled multiplex PCR, was used to amplify TCRbeta CDR3 regions from genomic DNA. Regarding the original processing steps: Nucleated cell counts per sample were estimated from amplification of reference gene primers within the assay. Sequence reads were collapsed and filtered to measure the absolute abundance of every unique TCRbeta CDR3 rearrangement. Productive Simpson clonality was computed per sample as the square root of Simpson's diversity index over productive rearrangements. TCRdb mirrors the immuneACCESS table, restricted to in-frame sequences. Some clones are absent from its copies; in checked studies, under half trace to an unresolved V gene, and the reason for the others is unknown. The D gene and trimming were derived from the DNA, and the V and J assignments and clone size from that table. Recorded for this sample are 180,000 or so clones; about 80% of them occurred a single time. The ten largest clones take up approximately 15% of the sample.

The sequence is built from TRBV6-5 and TRBJ2-1; the junction holds 9 bases that match TRBD2. Material: PBMCs or T cells enriched from blood (not recorded which). This receptor was obtained from a man in his sixties who had been exposed to COVID-19. For the CDR3, the sequence is CAIQAGGSSYNEQFF. In nucleotides, the sequence is TGTGCCATCCAGGCGGGGGGGAGCTCCTACAATGAGCAGTTCTTC.